This T cell receptor beta chain was obtained from a study of CD8+ T cells in alopecia areata. Findings and limits, study-wide: Across lesional scalp, and particularly alopecia totalis/universalis, clonality surpassed that of normal scalp. Many of the expanded lesional clones endured in scalp and blood while on tofacitinib.

Reverse transcription of extracted RNA yielded cDNA, which provided the sequencing template. The data were produced by immunoSEQ multiplex PCR, yet TCRdb's version contains in-frame clones alone and is incomplete. The repertoire has over 150,000 clones, 55% to 70% of them found once; the top ten carry 5.5% to 6%. This clone showed up just a few times. Antigen specificity is unknown. Treatment reported: oral pan-JAK inhibitor, 5-10 mg twice daily. V lost 4 bases to trimming and J lost 7 bases, with 14 bases between them. Germline loops: CDR1 SGHTA, CDR2 FQGNSA. The CDR3 has 13 residues. The chain links TRBV7-2 to TRBJ2-7; D is possibly TRBD1 or TRBD2 (5 bases each). The sample in question was CD4+ T cells sorted from blood, obtained at week 24, from a patient treated with tofacitinib. The receptor's source is a human donor with alopecia areata. CDR3 loop: CASSSRRGQEQYF. In DNA form, the CDR3 reads TGTGCCAGCAGCTCTCGACGGGGCCAGGAGCAGTACTTC. The variable domain in full, completed from reference TRBV7-2 and TRBJ2-7, reads GAGVSQSPSNKVTEKGKDVELRCDPISGHTALYWYRQSLGQGLEFLIYFQGNSAPDKSGLPSDRFSAERTGGSVSTLTIQRTQQEDSAVYLCASSSRRGQEQYFGPGTRLTVT.